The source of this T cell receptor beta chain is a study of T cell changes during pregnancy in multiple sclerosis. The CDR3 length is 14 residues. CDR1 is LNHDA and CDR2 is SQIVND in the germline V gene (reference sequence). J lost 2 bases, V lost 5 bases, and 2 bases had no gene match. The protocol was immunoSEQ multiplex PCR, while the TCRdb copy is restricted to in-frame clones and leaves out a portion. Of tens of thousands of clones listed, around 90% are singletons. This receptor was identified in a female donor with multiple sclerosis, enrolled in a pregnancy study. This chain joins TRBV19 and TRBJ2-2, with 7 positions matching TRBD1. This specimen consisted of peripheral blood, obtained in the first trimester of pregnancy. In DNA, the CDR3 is TGTGCCAGTAGTGCAGGGGGAAACACCGGGGAGCTGTTTTTT. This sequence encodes CASSAGGNTGELFF.